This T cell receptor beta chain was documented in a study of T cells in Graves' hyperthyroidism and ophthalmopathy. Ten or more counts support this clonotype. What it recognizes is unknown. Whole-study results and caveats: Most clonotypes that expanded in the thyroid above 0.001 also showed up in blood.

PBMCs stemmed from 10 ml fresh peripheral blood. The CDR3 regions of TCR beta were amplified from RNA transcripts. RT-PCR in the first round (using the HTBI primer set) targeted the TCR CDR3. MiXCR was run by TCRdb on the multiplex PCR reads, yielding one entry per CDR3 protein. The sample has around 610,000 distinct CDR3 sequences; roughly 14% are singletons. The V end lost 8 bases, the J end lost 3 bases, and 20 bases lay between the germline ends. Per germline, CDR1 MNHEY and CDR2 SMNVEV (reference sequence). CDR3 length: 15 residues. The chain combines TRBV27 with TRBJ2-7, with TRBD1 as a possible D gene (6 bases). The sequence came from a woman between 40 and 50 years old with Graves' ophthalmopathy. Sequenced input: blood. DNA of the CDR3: TGTGCCAGCCAAAACGCAGGGGCCCGACTCTACGAGCAGTACTTC. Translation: CASQNAGARLYEQYF.